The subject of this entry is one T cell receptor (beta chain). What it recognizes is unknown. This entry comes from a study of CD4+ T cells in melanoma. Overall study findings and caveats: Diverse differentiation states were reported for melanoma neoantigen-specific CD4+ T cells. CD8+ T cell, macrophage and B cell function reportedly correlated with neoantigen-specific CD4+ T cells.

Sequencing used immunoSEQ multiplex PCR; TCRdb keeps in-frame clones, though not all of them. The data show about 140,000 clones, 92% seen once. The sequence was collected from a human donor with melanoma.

CDR3 in amino acids: CASSPGTGAGSDTQYF. The CDR3 DNA reads TGCGCCAGCAGCCCGGGGACGGGGGCCGGGTCAGATACGCAGTATTTT. This chain uses TRBV5-1 with TRBJ2-3; possibly TRBD1 or TRBD2 for D (6 bases each). V was clipped by 4 bases and J by 4 bases, with 19 bases between them. Germline CDR1 reads SGHRS; CDR2 reads YFSETQ. The CDR3 consists of 16 residues.